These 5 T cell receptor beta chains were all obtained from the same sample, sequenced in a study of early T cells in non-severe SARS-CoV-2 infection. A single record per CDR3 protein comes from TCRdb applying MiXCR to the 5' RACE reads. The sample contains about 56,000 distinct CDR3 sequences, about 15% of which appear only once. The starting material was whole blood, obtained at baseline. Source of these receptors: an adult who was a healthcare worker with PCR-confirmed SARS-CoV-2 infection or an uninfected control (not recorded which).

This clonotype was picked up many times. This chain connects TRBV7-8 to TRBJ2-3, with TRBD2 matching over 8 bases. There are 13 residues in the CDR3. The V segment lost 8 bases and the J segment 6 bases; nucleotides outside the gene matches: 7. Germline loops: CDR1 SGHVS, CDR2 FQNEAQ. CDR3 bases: TGTGCCAGCGGGGCGGGGGGACTCGATACGCAGTATTTT. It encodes CASGAGGLDTQYF.

The CDR3 DNA sequence: TGTGCCAGTAGTACTATCGGGACAGGCGACAATGAGCAGTTCTTC. Translation gives CASSTIGTGDNEQFF. V and J are TRBV19 and TRBJ2-1, with TRBD1 matching 8 bases. This CDR3 is 15 amino acids long. Germline V gene sequence: CDR1 LNHDA, CDR2 SQIVND (reference sequence). Trimming cost V 4 bases and J 5 bases; bases outside gene matches: 7.

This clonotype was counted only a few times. The CDR3 sequence: CSAAAAGPFDEQFF. The CDR3 region has the DNA TGCAGTGCTGCCGCAGCGGGGCCTTTCGATGAGCAGTTCTTC. This sequence joins TRBV20-1 and TRBJ2-1; 7 bases map to TRBD2. The CDR3 is made up of 14 amino acids. V was clipped by 5 bases and J by 8 bases; unmatched bases: 12. Per the germline V gene, CDR1 is DFQATT and CDR2 is SNEGSKA (reference sequence).

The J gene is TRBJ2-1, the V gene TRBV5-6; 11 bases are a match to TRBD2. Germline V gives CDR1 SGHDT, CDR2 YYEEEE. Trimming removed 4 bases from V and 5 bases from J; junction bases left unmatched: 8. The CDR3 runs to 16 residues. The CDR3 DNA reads TGTGCCAGCAGCGGTAGCGGGAGGGGGGGCGACAATGAGCAGTTCTTC. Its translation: CASSGSGRGGDNEQFF. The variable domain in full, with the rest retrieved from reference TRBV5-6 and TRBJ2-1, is DAGVTQSPTHLIKTRGQQVTLRCSPKSGHDTVSWYQQALGQGPQFIFQYYEEEERQRGNFPDRFSGHQFPNYSSELNVNALLLGDSALYLCASSGSGRGGDNEQFFGPGTRLTVL.

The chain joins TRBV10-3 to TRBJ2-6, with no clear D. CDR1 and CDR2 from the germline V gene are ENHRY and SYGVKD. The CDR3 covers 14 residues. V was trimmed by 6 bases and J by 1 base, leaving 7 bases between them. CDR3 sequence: CAISQESGANVLTF. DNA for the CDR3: TGTGCCATCAGCCAGGAATCTGGGGCCAACGTCCTGACTTTC.